This TCR delta chain was identified during a study of gamma-delta chains in newborns, infants, children. Germline V lookup: CDR1 TSWWSYY, CDR2 QGS. The CDR3 loop spans 17 amino acids. Trimming took 0 bases from V and 0 from J, leaving 14 bases between them. TCRdb fed the reads to CATT. The sample has over 5,000 delta-chain clones; roughly 15% are singletons. This clone is medium-sized (0.01 to 0.1%) by share. Sequencing was performed on blood, taken at baseline. The genes are TRDV1 and TRDJ1; D ambiguous. The receptor's source is a child who was a newborn, infant or young child, either healthy, febrile or measles-vaccinated (not recorded which). The CDR3 nucleotides are TGTGCTCTTGGGGAACTGGACCCCCAAGAGTACACCGATAAACTCATCTTT. Amino acids: CALGELDPQEYTDKLIF.